These 22 T cell receptor beta chains were sequenced from one sample in a study of cytomegalovirus exposure and HLA in healthy donors. The PCR ran on 60 Vbeta and 13 Jbeta primers. TCRdb keeps only in-frame clones here, not all; method: immunoSEQ multiplex PCR. The table includes 170,000 or so clones, about 78% detected once. Sequenced: PBMCs. These receptors were obtained from a man in his forties in good health and CMV-seronegative.

The chain carries TRBV27 and TRBJ2-3; 9 positions agree with TRBD1. The CDR3 has 15 amino acids. The J segment lost 2 bases and the V segment lost 6 bases, leaving 6 bases of the junction unmatched. Germline V gene data show CDR1 as MNHEY and CDR2 as SMNVEV (reference sequence). Written as DNA, the CDR3 is TGTGCCAGCAGCCCGGACAGGGGACACACAGATACGCAGTATTTT. Its translation is CASSPDRGHTDTQYF.

The chain has TRBV6-5 and TRBJ1-4, with D possibly being TRBD1 (6 bases). The CDR3 totals 14 residues. Trimming removed 6 bases at V and 4 bases at J, with 12 bases between. Germline V lookup: CDR1 MNHEY, CDR2 SVGAGI. In nucleotides, the CDR3 is TGTGCCAGCAGACAGACAGGAAATAATGAAAAACTGTTTTTT. It specifies CASRQTGNNEKLFF.

V is TRBV18 and J is TRBJ1-5; D remains unclear. The CDR3 sequence is 15 residues long. V was clipped by 1 base and J by 4 bases, with 11 bases between them. The germline V gene has CDR1 KGHSH and CDR2 LQKENI. CDR3 loop: CASSPRGEGNQPQHF. The CDR3 DNA reads TGTGCCAGCTCACCACGCGGGGAAGGAAATCAGCCCCAGCATTTT.

CDR3 sequence reads: CASSQGGNQPQHF. For the CDR3, the DNA is TGTGCCAGCTCACAGGGAGGGAATCAGCCCCAGCATTTT. The V gene is TRBV18, the J gene TRBJ1-5; D is ambiguous. Trimming removed 4 bases at V and 4 bases at J, with 8 bases between. The CDR3 is 13 amino acids. Germline CDR1 KGHSH, CDR2 LQKENI.

V is TRBV7-6 and J is TRBJ2-7, with 13 bases aligning to TRBD2. Germline V gene data show CDR1 as SGHVS and CDR2 as FNYEAQ. Trimming at V came to 1 base and at J to 6 bases, leaving 9 bases not matched to a gene. CDR3 length: 17 residues. CDR3 DNA: TGTGCCAGCAGCTTAGGACCACTAGCGGGGGGGCCTGCCGAGCAGTACTTC. It yields the protein CASSLGPLAGGPAEQYF.

On this clone itself: At one boundary the junction diverges from the germline segment, which might be a read error. V is TRBV29-1 and J is TRBJ2-5, with TRBD1 identical over 7 bases. From germline, CDR1 is SQVTM and CDR2 ANQGSEA. The CDR3 contains 14 residues. Written as DNA, the CDR3 is TGCAGCGTAGGATGGGCAGGGGGACAAGAGGCCCAGTACTTC. Its protein is CSVGWAGGQEAQYF.

The chain couples TRBV23-1 to TRBJ1-1; D unresolved. TRBV23-1 carries the ORF label, with uncertain function. This CDR3 comprises 12 residues. Trimming removed 6 bases from V and 8 bases from J, with 13 bases in between. CDR3 DNA sequence: TGCGCCAGCAGCCCAACCGGGAGCGAAGCTTTCTTT. Residues: CASSPTGSEAFF.

The table lists this clone with a few counts. The gene calls are TRBV19 and TRBJ1-2; 7 bases are a match to TRBD1. CDR3 size: 14 residues. V lost 2 bases, J lost 8 bases, and 8 bases stayed unmatched. Germline V lookup: CDR1 LNHDA, CDR2 SQIVND (reference sequence). Written as DNA, the CDR3 is TGTGCCAGTAGTATATCGAGACAGGGAACCGGCTACACCTTC. Encoded protein: CASSISRQGTGYTF.

Here the CDR3 reads CASSPSPLHNEQFF. The CDR3 DNA is TGTGCCAGCAGCCCCTCCCCTCTCCACAATGAGCAGTTCTTC. The chain recombines TRBV7-2 with TRBJ2-1; D is ambiguous. Trimming shortened V by 5 bases and J by 5 bases, and 13 bases separated the two germline ends. CDR3 length: 14 residues. Germline values: CDR1 SGHTA, CDR2 FQGNSA.

The chain combines TRBV9 with TRBJ1-1; tentatively, D is TRBD1 (5 bases). This CDR3 has 13 amino acids. Germline V gene lookup returns CDR1 SGDLS and CDR2 YYNGEE. V gave up 3 bases and J gave up 3 bases, with 9 bases separating them. The CDR3 loop is CASSASGYTEAFF. The CDR3 DNA reads TGTGCCAGCAGCGCGTCAGGGTACACTGAAGCTTTCTTT. Full variable domain (rest looked up from reference TRBV9 and TRBJ1-1): DSGVTQTPKHLITATGQRVTLRCSPRSGDLSVYWYQQSLDQGLQFLIQYYNGEERAKGNILERFSAQQFPDLHSELNLSSLELGDSALYFCASSASGYTEAFFGQGTRLTVV.

This clone has a single count. The chain combines TRBV14 with TRBJ1-2; the D gene is possibly TRBD1 (6 bases). V was trimmed by 4 bases and J by 1 base, leaving 16 bases between them. This CDR3 has 16 amino acids. Germline V gene sequence: CDR1 SGHDN, CDR2 FVKESK. The CDR3 region has the DNA TGTGCCAGCAGCCTTGGTGTGGGGGCGGATAACTATGGCTACACCTTC. It codes for CASSLGVGADNYGYTF.

In regard to this clone: Other DNA sequences in the same sample also yield this CDR3. The genes are TRBV10-3 and TRBJ2-5, with D possibly matching TRBD1 (6 bases). Germline CDR1 is ENHRY and CDR2 is SYGVKD. The length of the CDR3 is 16 residues. The V gene lost 3 bases and the J gene lost 0 bases, with 14 bases spanning the gap. This chain's CDR3 is CAISDLGQGNQETQYF. The CDR3 coding sequence is TGTGCCATCAGTGACCTGGGGCAGGGGAACCAAGAGACCCAGTACTTC.

The chain couples TRBV30 to TRBJ2-1, with TRBD2 matching over 11 bases. Trimming at V came to 3 bases and at J to 10 bases, leaving 14 bases not matched to a gene. From germline, CDR1 is GTSNPN and CDR2 SVGIG (reference sequence). The CDR3 totals 16 residues. CDR3 sequence (DNA): TGTGCCTGGAGGGCACCGGGGACTAGCGGTTCGGGGGAGCAGTTCTTC. As protein: CAWRAPGTSGSGEQFF.

This clone is a singleton in its sample. The genes are TRBV18 and TRBJ2-3, with 8 positions matching TRBD1. This CDR3 contains 15 residues. The germline V gene has CDR1 KGHSH and CDR2 LQKENI. Trimming took 4 bases from V and 6 from J; bases not matched to a gene: 9. The CDR3 bases are TGTGCCAGCTCACAATCTGAGACAGGGGTGGATACGCAGTATTTT. Its translation: CASSQSETGVDTQYF.

The genes are TRBV30 and TRBJ2-5, with D possibly matching TRBD2 (6 bases). CDR3 length: 16 amino acids. V was clipped by 3 bases and J by 0 bases, with 17 bases between them. Germline lookup yields CDR1 GTSNPN and CDR2 SVGIG (reference sequence). The CDR3 sequence is CAWSKTLAPNQETQYF. The DNA for the CDR3 is TGTGCCTGGAGCAAAACCCTAGCGCCCAACCAAGAGACCCAGTACTTC. The full variable domain, in which reference TRBV30 and TRBJ2-5 provide the parts outside the CDR3, is SQTIHQWPATLVQPVGSPLSLECTVEGTSNPNLYWYRQAAGRGLQLLFYSVGIGQISSEVPQNLSASRPQDRQFILSSKKLLLSDSGFYLCAWSKTLAPNQETQYFGPGTRLLVL.

J is TRBJ1-2 and V is TRBV6-5; D possibly corresponds to TRBD1 (6 bases). Deletions cut 6 bases from V and 4 bases from J, with 12 bases between. Germline V lookup: CDR1 MNHEY, CDR2 SVGAGI. The length of the CDR3 is 13 residues. The CDR3 bases are TGTGCCAGCAGACGGACAGTTCTCTATGGCTACACCTTC. Residues: CASRRTVLYGYTF.

The CDR3: CASSSSYGGRNEQFF. The CDR3 nucleotides read TGTGCCAGCAGCTCGAGTTACGGGGGTCGAAATGAGCAGTTCTTC. The J gene is TRBJ2-1, the V gene TRBV7-6; TRBD2 might be the D (6 bases). There are 15 residues in the CDR3. V was clipped by 4 bases and J by 7 bases, with 17 bases between them. Germline-derived CDR1 and CDR2 are SGHVS and FNYEAQ.

The chain carries TRBV5-1 and TRBJ2-3, with a possible D match to TRBD2 (6 bases). V lost 2 bases and J lost 2, with 12 bases in between. Germline-derived CDR1 and CDR2 are SGHRS and YFSETQ. CDR3 length: 15 amino acids. Here the CDR3 DNA reads TGCGCCAGCAGCTTTGGGGGGTTGGTCACAGATACGCAGTATTTT. Amino acids: CASSFGGLVTDTQYF.

The chain combines TRBV5-1 with TRBJ1-1; TRBD1 agrees at 9 bases. The length of the CDR3 is 15 residues. V shed 0 bases and J 6 bases; nucleotides not matched to a gene: 6. CDR1 is SGHRS and CDR2 is YFSETQ in the germline V gene. This CDR3 is CASSLVGQGYAEAFF. The CDR3 DNA sequence: TGCGCCAGCAGCTTGGTGGGACAGGGTTATGCTGAAGCTTTCTTT.

V and J are TRBV6-5 and TRBJ2-7; TRBD1 aligns across 11 bases. Germline lookup yields CDR1 MNHEY and CDR2 SVGAGI. J was trimmed by 5 bases and V by 6 bases; bases with no gene match: 9. This CDR3 comprises 15 residues. CDR3: CASRSTGTGGNEQYF. The CDR3 DNA is TGTGCCAGCAGATCTACCGGGACAGGGGGTAACGAGCAGTACTTC.

J is TRBJ1-1 and V is TRBV2, with 9 positions matching TRBD1. Per the germline V gene, CDR1 is SNHLY and CDR2 is FYNNEI. This CDR3 contains 16 residues. V was pared by 6 bases and J by 0 bases, with 8 bases of the junction left unmatched. The DNA of the CDR3 is TGTGCCAGCAGATTTGGACAGGGGATAATGAACACTGAAGCTTTCTTT. Translating gives CASRFGQGIMNTEAFF. The whole variable domain, remainder taken from reference TRBV2 and TRBJ1-1, is EPEVTQTPSHQVTQMGQEVILRCVPISNHLYFYWYRQILGQKVEFLVSFYNNEISEKSEIFDDQFSVERPDGSNFTLKIRSTKLEDSAMYFCASRFGQGIMNTEAFFGQGTRLTVV.

V gene TRBV6-5 combines with J gene TRBJ2-1; TRBD2 aligns across 12 bases. The CDR3 has 15 amino acids. J was trimmed by 10 bases and V by 5 bases; bases with no gene match: 9. CDR1 is MNHEY and CDR2 is SVGAGI in the germline V gene. CDR3 amino acids: CASSKTSGGLGEQFF. The CDR3 bases are TGTGCCAGCAGTAAGACTAGCGGGGGCCTCGGGGAGCAGTTCTTC.